Following are 25 T cell receptor beta chains from one sample sequenced in a study of human T cells and chemical hapten exposure. TCRdb analysed the RACE reads with MiXCR anew, one entry per CDR3 protein. The table lists around 67,000 distinct CDR3 sequences, 8.5% to 9% of them singletons. Noted time point: patch test 2, 6 weeks after DPC sensitization. The treatment denotes: therapeutic diphenylcyclopropenone sensitization with weekly scalp DPC. Sequencing was performed on whole blood, taken in connection with sensitization to the hapten diphenylcyclopropenone (DPC). The source is a woman in her fifties or sixties with alopecia areata. Some clones in this sample may be carry-over from other donors' samples.

Concerning this clonotype itself: The missing conserved phenylalanine or tryptophan at the end of this CDR3 makes a read error likely. The J gene is TRBJ2-5, the V gene TRBV6-2 or TRBV6-3; no reliable D call. The V gene's germline CDR1 is MNHEY and CDR2 SVGEGT. Trimming shortened V by 6 bases and J by 0 bases, and 8 bases separated the two germline ends. The length of the CDR3 is 13 residues. The CDR3 DNA sequence: TGTGCCAGCAGCATGGCCCACCAAGAGACCCAGTACTTA. It encodes CASSMAHQETQYL.

This clonotype was detected ten times or more. The J gene is TRBJ1-5, the V gene TRBV23-1; D not resolved. TRBV23-1 is annotated as an ORF whose role is uncertain. CDR3 size: 13 residues. CDR3: CADREVSNQPQHF. The CDR3, as DNA: TGCGCAGACCGGGAGGTTAGCAATCAGCCCCAGCATTTT.

CDR3 protein: CASRSSGSTDTQYF. CDR3 coding DNA: TGTGCCAGCAGAAGTAGCGGGAGCACAGATACGCAGTATTTT. The V call is TRBV12-3 or TRBV12-4, the J call TRBJ2-3, with TRBD2 matching 7 bases. After removal of 6 bases from V and 0 bases from J, the junction contained 3 bases not matched to a gene. The CDR3 is 14 amino acids.

This clonotype was counted many times. V and J are TRBV28 and TRBJ2-7, with D unclear. This CDR3 contains 15 residues. Germline V gives CDR1 MDHEN, CDR2 SYDVKM. V lost 4 bases and J lost 3, with 16 bases in between. The CDR3, as DNA: TGTGCCAGCAGTTCCACATCCGGGTCGCACTACGAGCAGTACTTC. Amino acid sequence: CASSSTSGSHYEQYF.

This clonotype has a count of ten or more. The rearrangement joins TRBV29-1 to TRBJ1-1, with D possibly TRBD1 on 5 matching bases. V was pared by 1 base and J by 11 bases, with 8 bases between. CDR3 size: 10 residues. Germline V gene data show CDR1 as SQVTM and CDR2 as ANQGSEA. This chain's CDR3 is CSVEGDGAFF. The CDR3, as DNA: TGCAGCGTTGAAGGGGACGGCGCTTTCTTT.

This clonotype was picked up a small number of times. This chain uses TRBV6-2 or TRBV6-3 with TRBJ2-6; no definite D call. CDR1 is MNHEY and CDR2 is SVGEGT in the germline V gene. V was cut by 6 bases and J by 3 bases, with 3 bases left in between. This CDR3 spans 12 amino acids. Written as DNA, the CDR3 is TGTGCCAGCAGCGATGGGGCCAACGTCCTGACTTTC. It is translated as CASSDGANVLTF.

This clonotype was seen only a few times. This chain joins TRBV7-9 and TRBJ1-3; D gene uncertain. V lost 1 base and J lost 4, with 8 bases in between. Germline assignment: CDR1 SEHNR and CDR2 FQNEAQ (reference sequence). The CDR3 is 14 amino acids. For the CDR3, the DNA is TGTGCCAGCAGCTTAGACGTATACGGAAACACCATATATTTT. This translates into CASSLDVYGNTIYF.

The chain couples TRBV9 to TRBJ1-4; a weak D match, TRBD1 (5 bases). Trimming pared 3 bases from V and 5 bases from J, leaving 8 bases between. The germline CDR1 and CDR2 sequences are SGDLS and YYNGEE. CDR3 length: 13 amino acids. CDR3 coding DNA: TGTGCCAGCAGCGGAGGGGCGAATGAAAAACTGTTTTTT. Its protein product is CASSGGANEKLFF.

J is TRBJ2-7 and V is TRBV7-2; 8 nucleotides align to TRBD1. V trimming: 4 bases; J trimming: 1 base; junction bases outside the gene matches: 6. CDR1 SGHTA and CDR2 FQGNSA come from the germline V gene. The CDR3 has 15 residues. CDR3 coding DNA: TGTGCCAGCAGCTCCCGGACAGGGAGGTCCTACGAGCAGTACTTC. Amino acid sequence: CASSSRTGRSYEQYF.

This clonotype appeared a few times. A read error may account for a junction end that differs from germline. This chain connects TRBV4-3 to TRBJ2-3; tentatively, D is TRBD2 (5 bases). Germline V gene sequence: CDR1 LGHNA, CDR2 YSLEER. The CDR3 is 15 amino acids. CDR3: CASSQLRTSTDTQYF. DNA of the CDR3: TGTGCCAGCAGCCAACTTAGGACTAGCACAGATACGCAGTATTTT.

The chain couples TRBV2 to TRBJ2-5, with D uncertain. Deletions cut 6 bases from V and 3 bases from J, with 8 bases between. CDR3 length: 12 amino acids. CDR1 and CDR2 from the germline V gene are SNHLY and FYNNEI. The chain's CDR3 is CASRSVEETQYF. DNA of the CDR3: TGTGCCAGCAGGTCGGTTGAAGAGACCCAGTACTTC.

The rearrangement joins TRBV7-9 to TRBJ1-1; TRBD1 matches at 8 bases. Trimming removed 2 bases from V and 4 bases from J; junction bases left unmatched: 3. CDR1 is SEHNR and CDR2 is FQNEAQ in the germline V gene (reference sequence). The CDR3 has 14 residues. CDR3 loop: CASSLTTGGTEAFF. The CDR3 bases are TGTGCCAGCAGCTTAACTACAGGGGGCACTGAAGCTTTCTTT.

The chain is built from TRBV10-3 and TRBJ2-7; the D gene is possibly TRBD1 (6 bases). The CDR3 totals 15 residues. Germline CDR1 is ENHRY and CDR2 is SYGVKD. Trimming took off 6 bases at V and 2 bases at J, with 17 bases between the two ends. The CDR3 DNA sequence: TGTGCCATCAGAGTGGACTCCGGGACAACCTACGAGCAGTACTTC. Its protein product is CAIRVDSGTTYEQYF.

This clonotype was detected a few times. The chain links TRBV4-1 to TRBJ2-2, with 14 bases matching TRBD2. The CDR3 sequence is 15 residues long. Germline V gene lookup returns CDR1 MGHRA and CDR2 YSYEKL. J gave up 6 bases and V 4 bases, and 1 base lay outside the gene matches. The CDR3 nucleotides read TGCGCCAGCAGCCCGACTAGCGGGGGGGCCGGGGAGCTGTTTTTT. It codes for CASSPTSGGAGELFF.

In its sample, this clonotype was seen once. The CDR3 sequence is CASSVGDEQFF. CDR3 coding DNA: TGTGCCAGCAGTGTCGGGGATGAGCAGTTCTTC. The chain combines TRBV2 with TRBJ2-1, with D tentatively TRBD2 (5 bases). The CDR3 extends over 11 amino acids. V was cut by 4 bases and J by 8 bases, with 6 bases left in between. CDR1 and CDR2 from the germline V gene are SNHLY and FYNNEI.

This clonotype was seen a few times. The genes are TRBV5-4 and TRBJ1-1, with D possibly TRBD1 on 6 matching bases. The CDR3 has 14 residues. V was shortened by 2 bases and J by 1 base, with 9 bases between the two germline ends. Germline-derived CDR1 and CDR2 are SGHNT and YYREEE (reference sequence). Here the CDR3 reads CASSFGQTNTEAFF. The CDR3 nucleotides are TGTGCCAGCAGCTTCGGACAGACGAACACTGAAGCTTTCTTT.

The genes are TRBV4-3 and TRBJ2-2; 8 bases line up with TRBD1. Germline V gene lookup returns CDR1 LGHNA and CDR2 YSLEER. The J segment lost 5 bases and the V segment lost 4 bases, leaving 18 bases of the junction unmatched. CDR3 length: 19 amino acids. The CDR3 DNA reads TGCGCCAGCAGCCCCCAAAGGAGGGATTGGCAGGGGGCTACCGGGGAGCTGTTTTTT. This encodes CASSPQRRDWQGATGELFF.

This clonotype was seen a few times. The chain employs TRBV18 and TRBJ1-1, with 7 bases lining up with TRBD1. CDR1 KGHSH and CDR2 LQKENI come from the germline V gene. The ends lost 3 bases at V and 3 bases at J; junction bases unmatched: 4. The CDR3 runs to 14 residues. This chain's CDR3 is CASSPTGRDTEAFF. CDR3 DNA: TGTGCCAGCTCACCGACAGGGAGGGACACTGAAGCTTTCTTT.

This clonotype appeared many times. The gene calls are TRBV12-5 and TRBJ1-3; tentatively, D is TRBD1 (5 bases). CDR1 and CDR2 (germline): LGHNT, FRNRAP. Between the trimmed V and J ends, which lost 0 bases and 7 bases, there was a span of 22 bases. CDR3 length: 18 residues. CDR3 in amino acids: CASGLVRGDRQSWNTIYF. DNA of the CDR3: TGTGCTAGTGGTTTGGTACGGGGGGACCGCCAGAGTTGGAACACCATATATTTT.

This chain links TRBV15 with TRBJ1-5, with TRBD1 matching over 7 bases. Looked up from germline, CDR1 is LNHNV and CDR2 is YYDKDF (reference sequence). V lost 4 bases and J lost 0; bases outside the gene matches: 15. The CDR3 totals 19 residues. The CDR3, as DNA: TGTGCCACCAGCAAGTCTTTCTCCGGGACAGTGAATAGCAATCAGCCCCAGCATTTT. Translation: CATSKSFSGTVNSNQPQHF.

The CDR3 bases are TGTGCCAGCAGTGAAAGGGGTAGGGGAAACATTCAGTACTTC. This sequence encodes CASSERGRGNIQYF. This chain connects TRBV2 to TRBJ2-4; a weak D match, TRBD1 (5 bases). Trimming shortened V by 2 bases and J by 6 bases, and 11 bases separated the two germline ends. This CDR3 has 14 residues. CDR1 is SNHLY, CDR2 FYNNEI, per germline.

The chain joins TRBV20-1 to TRBJ2-3, with TRBD2 matching 13 bases. Germline V gene sequence: CDR1 DFQATT, CDR2 SNEGSKA (reference sequence). The trim removed 4 bases at V and 4 bases at J, leaving 8 bases unmatched. CDR3 length equals 16 residues. In DNA form, the CDR3 reads TGCAGTGCTAATGGGGGACTAGCGGGGCCCCCAGATACGCAGTATTTT. Amino acid sequence: CSANGGLAGPPDTQYF.

The V and J genes are TRBV20-1 and TRBJ2-1; 11 positions match TRBD1. Germline trimming cut 2 bases from V and 7 bases from J; bases unmatched to any gene: 7. Germline V gives CDR1 DFQATT, CDR2 SNEGSKA (reference sequence). The CDR3 extends over 15 amino acids. The CDR3: CSARPTGQGENEQFF. The DNA for the CDR3 is TGCAGTGCTAGACCTACGGGACAGGGGGAGAATGAGCAGTTCTTC.

This clonotype was counted between two and nine times. This chain connects TRBV11-2 to TRBJ2-3, with D perhaps TRBD1 (6 bases). The germline V and J ends were trimmed by 0 bases and 1 base, with 11 bases remaining between them. Germline V gene lookup returns CDR1 SGHAT and CDR2 FQNNGV. This CDR3 is 16 amino acids long. This CDR3 is CASSLDVAGGTDTQYF. The CDR3 DNA reads as TGTGCCAGCAGCTTAGATGTGGCAGGGGGCACAGATACGCAGTATTTT. Full variable domain (missing parts from reference TRBV11-2 and TRBJ2-3): EAGVAQSPRYKIIEKRQSVAFWCNPISGHATLYWYQQILGQGPKLLIQFQNNGVVDDSQLPKDRFSAERLKGVDSTLKIQPAKLEDSAVYLCASSLDVAGGTDTQYFGPGTRLTVL.

This clonotype was counted a few times. The chain is built from TRBV29-1 and TRBJ2-4, with 9 bases lining up with TRBD1. Germline values: CDR1 SQVTM, CDR2 ANQGSEA. The CDR3 has 11 residues. With 6 bases clipped from V and 9 bases from J, the junction kept 3 bases outside the gene matches. In nucleotides, the CDR3 is TGCAGCGTCGGGACAGGGACCATTCAGTACTTC. This sequence encodes CSVGTGTIQYF. Based on the CDR3 plus reference TRBV29-1 and TRBJ2-4, the full variable domain is SAVISQKPSRDICQRGTSLTIQCQVDSQVTMMFWYRQQPGQSLTLIATANQGSEATYESGFVIDKFPISRPNLTFSTLTVSNMSPEDSSIYLCSVGTGTIQYFGAGTRLSVL.